This T cell receptor (beta chain) was obtained from a study of identical twins. General study points: Twins shared beta out-of-frame sequences in excess, but this excess was weaker. Fewer insertions marked abundant cord blood beta clonotypes; young adult naive trended weakly, memory not at all.

For this clonotype: Its specificity is unknown.

One entry per CDR3 protein, called by TCRdb with MiXCR from the 5' RACE reads. The sample yields around 1.7 million distinct CDR3 sequences, roughly 35% seen once. Trimming cost V 7 bases and J 6 bases; bases outside gene matches: 7. This CDR3 region has 13 residues. This TCR derives from a newborn girl in good health. The chain recombines TRBV12-3 or TRBV12-4 with TRBJ2-3, with 7 bases matching TRBD2. Specimen: cord blood. In nucleotides, the CDR3 is TGTGCCAGCAATGCGGGGGAGCTGGATACGCAGTATTTT. It codes for CASNAGELDTQYF.